Each of the 32 T cell receptor beta chains below was sequenced from the same sample in a study of cytomegalovirus exposure and HLA in healthy donors. The PCR ran on 60 Vbeta and 13 Jbeta primers. Method: immunoSEQ multiplex PCR; TCRdb's copy keeps in-frame clones and lacks some. The data hold around 210,000 clones, with 75% to 85% observed a single time. Sequenced input: PBMCs. The origin of the receptors is a male donor in good health and CMV-seropositive.

The chain links TRBV6-5 to TRBJ1-2, with a weak D call TRBD1 (5 bases). The germline V gene encodes CDR1 MNHEY and CDR2 SVGAGI. With 5 bases removed from V and 2 bases from J, the gap between germline ends came to 12 bases. The CDR3 runs to 14 residues. CDR3 in DNA: TGTGCCAGCAGTCGACAGCCTACAAACTATGGCTACACCTTC. This gives the protein CASSRQPTNYGYTF.

The V and J genes are TRBV5-1 and TRBJ1-5, with TRBD1 identical over 7 bases. Trimming removed 5 bases from V and 4 bases from J; junction bases left unmatched: 6. This CDR3 has 14 amino acids. Germline CDR1 is SGHRS and CDR2 is YFSETQ. The CDR3 nucleotides are TGCGCCAGCAGGGACGGACAGGAAAATCAGCCCCAGCATTTT. Translated: CASRDGQENQPQHF.

The chain links TRBV4-1 to TRBJ2-3, with a tentative D call TRBD1 (5 bases). The V and J ends lost 0 bases and 0 bases respectively, with 10 bases between them. Per the germline V gene, CDR1 is MGHRA and CDR2 is YSYEKL. The CDR3 extends over 16 amino acids. In DNA, the CDR3 is TGCGCCAGCAGCCAAGACGTGACAGTTAGCACAGATACGCAGTATTTT. It codes for CASSQDVTVSTDTQYF.

This clone showed up just once. The chain has TRBV6-5 and TRBJ2-7, with TRBD1 as a possible D gene (6 bases). Trimming stripped 5 bases from V and 6 bases from J, with 17 bases between. The V gene's germline CDR1 is MNHEY and CDR2 SVGAGI. This CDR3 has 14 amino acids. As DNA, the CDR3 is TGTGCCAGCAGTGAGGCAGGGGATCCGGGCGAGCAGTACTTC. As protein: CASSEAGDPGEQYF.

The rearrangement uses TRBV5-6 and TRBJ2-7, with 11 positions matching TRBD1. Germline CDR1 is SGHDT and CDR2 is YYEEEE. Trimming removed 4 bases from V and 2 bases from J; junction bases left unmatched: 8. The CDR3 is 16 residues long. In DNA, the CDR3 is TGTGCCAGCAGCCCACGGACAGGGGGCACGACCTACGAGCAGTACTTC. Its protein is CASSPRTGGTTYEQYF.

The V call is TRBV7-2, the J call TRBJ2-7; possibly TRBD2 for D (6 bases). Germline-derived CDR1 and CDR2 are SGHTA and FQGNSA. The length of the CDR3 is 14 residues. V lost 0 bases to trimming and J lost 3 bases, with 9 bases between them. CDR3 amino acids: CASSLAGLNYEQYF. CDR3 in DNA: TGTGCCAGCAGCTTAGCGGGACTCAACTACGAGCAGTACTTC. Full variable domain (rest looked up from reference TRBV7-2 and TRBJ2-7): GAGVSQSPSNKVTEKGKDVELRCDPISGHTALYWYRQSLGQGLEFLIYFQGNSAPDKSGLPSDRFSAERTGGSVSTLTIQRTQQEDSAVYLCASSLAGLNYEQYFGPGTRLTVT.

This chain connects TRBV2 to TRBJ2-3; 14 nucleotides line up with TRBD2. This CDR3 contains 16 residues. Unmatched junction bases numbered 1, after V lost 3 bases and J lost 2 bases. Per the germline V gene, CDR1 is SNHLY and CDR2 is FYNNEI. CDR3 coding DNA: TGTGCCAGCAGTGAGACTAGCGGGAGGGTCACAGATACGCAGTATTTT. Its translation: CASSETSGRVTDTQYF.

This clone was picked up a small number of times. The chain couples TRBV28 to TRBJ2-7, with 9 nucleotides matching TRBD2. This CDR3 contains 17 residues. V lost 5 bases, J lost 2 bases, and 13 bases stayed unmatched. Germline lookup yields CDR1 MDHEN and CDR2 SYDVKM. CDR3 amino acids: CASSPTMGTSTPYEQYF. Written as DNA, the CDR3 is TGTGCCAGCAGTCCTACCATGGGGACTAGCACGCCCTACGAGCAGTACTTC.

This clone appeared once. The rearrangement uses TRBV5-4 and TRBJ1-1, with 8 bases matching TRBD1. CDR3 size: 15 residues. Germline V gene data show CDR1 as SGHNT and CDR2 as YYREEE (reference sequence). V shed 5 bases and J 5 bases; nucleotides not matched to a gene: 11. In DNA form, the CDR3 reads TGTGCCAGCAGACGTGAACAGGGGGAGCGTACTGAAGCTTTCTTT. Protein product: CASRREQGERTEAFF.

This clone appeared a single time. The chain has TRBV11-3 and TRBJ2-2; D is perhaps TRBD1 (6 bases). V lost 5 bases and J lost 5, with 12 bases in between. The germline V gene encodes CDR1 SGHNT and CDR2 YENEEA. This CDR3 has 14 amino acids. Here the CDR3 DNA reads TGTGCCAGCAGCGGTGTACAGGGAACCGGGGAGCTGTTTTTT. As protein: CASSGVQGTGELFF.

V is TRBV19 and J is TRBJ2-7; D is unclear. The V end lost 3 bases, the J end lost 2 bases, and 11 bases lay between the germline ends. The germline V gene encodes CDR1 LNHDA and CDR2 SQIVND (reference sequence). The CDR3 has 14 residues. CDR3 region: CASSISGQTYEQYF. The DNA of the CDR3 is TGTGCCAGTAGTATCTCTGGCCAAACCTACGAGCAGTACTTC.

The chain links TRBV6-5 to TRBJ1-2, with D perhaps matching TRBD1 (5 bases). Deletions cut 8 bases from V and 1 base from J, with 14 bases between. This CDR3 contains 14 residues. CDR1 and CDR2 from the germline V gene are MNHEY and SVGAGI. This CDR3 reads CASPGGRRNYGYTF. In DNA, the CDR3 is TGTGCCAGCCCGGGGGGAAGGCGTAACTATGGCTACACCTTC.

The rearrangement joins TRBV2 to TRBJ1-2, with 7 bases lining up with TRBD1. Per the germline V gene, CDR1 is SNHLY and CDR2 is FYNNEI. This CDR3 has 14 residues. J was trimmed by 4 bases and V by 6 bases; bases with no gene match: 8. The CDR3 DNA reads as TGTGCCAGCAGGTTAGGGGGGACAGTCTATGGCTACACCTTC. It specifies CASRLGGTVYGYTF.

V and J are TRBV7-3 and TRBJ2-1, with 8 bases matching TRBD2. Germline V gives CDR1 SGHTA, CDR2 FQGTGA. The ends lost 5 bases at V and 12 bases at J; junction bases unmatched: 15. The CDR3 spans 15 residues. For the CDR3, the DNA is TGTGCCAGCAGCATCGGTCGTGAAGCCGGGGGGGTGCAGTTCTTC. Its translation: CASSIGREAGGVQFF.

The chain carries TRBV27 and TRBJ2-3, with TRBD2 matching over 9 bases. Germline CDR1 and CDR2: MNHEY and SMNVEV (reference sequence). The CDR3 runs 16 residues. V gave up 3 bases and J gave up 0 bases; unmatched junction bases: 4. CDR3 sequence (DNA): TGTGCCAGCAGTTTCTATAGCGGGGGCAGCACAGATACGCAGTATTTT. Amino acid sequence: CASSFYSGGSTDTQYF.

The chain couples TRBV5-4 to TRBJ2-3, with a possible D match to TRBD1 (5 bases). Per germline, CDR1 SGHNT and CDR2 YYREEE (reference sequence). V gave up 1 base and J gave up 1 base, with 16 bases separating them. The CDR3 is 17 amino acids. The CDR3 sequence is CASSLKASRGGTDTQYF. The DNA for the CDR3 is TGTGCCAGCAGCTTGAAGGCCTCAAGGGGCGGCACAGATACGCAGTATTTT.

The DNA of the CDR3 is TGTGCCAGTACCCCGACAGGGGCGGGGGGCTACACCTTC. This encodes CASTPTGAGGYTF. The V and J genes are TRBV19 and TRBJ1-2, with 8 bases lining up with TRBD1. V dropped 7 bases and J dropped 8; count of bases not matched to a gene: 9. CDR3 length equals 13 residues. Germline V CDR1 and CDR2: LNHDA, SQIVND (reference sequence).

This chain links TRBV5-3 with TRBJ2-1; D is possibly TRBD2 (6 bases). TRBV5-3 is labeled an ORF, and its function is uncertain. CDR3 length: 21 residues. V gave up 2 bases and J gave up 2 bases, with 29 bases separating them. The CDR3 sequence: CARSLRRASALCWDPYNEQFF. CDR3 DNA sequence: TGTGCCAGAAGCTTAAGGAGGGCAAGCGCCCTTTGCTGGGACCCCTACAATGAGCAGTTCTTC.

The rearrangement links TRBV7-8 to TRBJ1-3; TRBD1 aligns across 8 bases. The CDR3 is 15 amino acids. The trim removed 4 bases at V and 3 bases at J, leaving 5 bases unmatched. Germline values: CDR1 SGHVS, CDR2 FQNEAQ. The CDR3 is CASSSQGARGNTIYF. For the CDR3, the DNA is TGTGCCAGCAGCTCGCAGGGGGCGCGTGGAAACACCATATATTTT.

V usage is TRBV7-3 and J usage is TRBJ2-2; TRBD1 matches at 7 bases. V gave up 2 bases and J gave up 3 bases; unmatched junction bases: 6. Germline CDR1 is SGHTA and CDR2 is FQGTGA. The length of the CDR3 is 16 residues. The CDR3 loop reads CASSLATGLDTGELFF. In nucleotides, the CDR3 is TGTGCCAGCAGCTTAGCGACAGGGCTCGACACCGGGGAGCTGTTTTTT. The full variable domain, rest sourced from reference TRBV7-3 and TRBJ2-2, is GAGVSQTPSNKVTEKGKYVELRCDPISGHTALYWYRQSLGQGPEFLIYFQGTGAADDSGLPNDRFFAVRPEGSVSTLKIQRTERGDSAVYLCASSLATGLDTGELFFGEGSRLTVL.

The chain recombines TRBV19 with TRBJ1-2; 7 bases are shared with TRBD1. The CDR3 sequence is 15 residues long. Germline loops: CDR1 LNHDA, CDR2 SQIVND (reference sequence). The V and J ends lost 4 bases and 5 bases, in that order; junction bases with no gene match: 10. CDR3 protein: CASSSLGQRTYGYTF. The CDR3 DNA follows: TGTGCCAGTAGTAGCCTGGGACAGCGGACTTATGGCTACACCTTC.

In this sample, this clone turned up a few times. The genes are TRBV9 and TRBJ1-3; 9 bases agree with TRBD1. This CDR3 has 17 residues. With V trimmed by 0 bases and J by 2 bases, 6 bases remained unmatched. Germline-derived CDR1 and CDR2 are SGDLS and YYNGEE. The CDR3 nucleotides are TGTGCCAGCAGCGTAGGGGACAGGGCGGGAGCTGGAAACACCATATATTTT. It yields the protein CASSVGDRAGAGNTIYF.

This chain connects TRBV5-1 to TRBJ2-5; 10 bases match TRBD2. Unmatched junction bases numbered 2, after V lost 0 bases and J lost 3 bases. The germline V gene has CDR1 SGHRS and CDR2 YFSETQ. The CDR3 consists of 15 residues. The CDR3 sequence: CASSLVLAGEETQYF. In DNA form, the CDR3 reads TGCGCCAGCAGCTTGGTGCTAGCGGGGGAAGAGACCCAGTACTTC.

V gene TRBV5-1 combines with J gene TRBJ2-4; D is perhaps TRBD2 (5 bases). The germline CDR1 and CDR2 sequences are SGHRS and YFSETQ. The CDR3 consists of 17 residues. V was clipped by 4 bases and J by 1 base, with 18 bases between them. CDR3: CASSPLGSSLAKNIQYF. The DNA for the CDR3 is TGCGCCAGCAGCCCACTTGGTTCTAGCCTGGCCAAAAACATTCAGTACTTC.

This chain connects TRBV6-5 to TRBJ1-6; D is unclear. Trimming left V 6 bases short and J 0 bases short, with 9 bases between. The CDR3 has 15 residues. Germline V gene sequence: CDR1 MNHEY, CDR2 SVGAGI. The CDR3 loop reads CASRGLGSYNSPLHF. DNA for the CDR3: TGTGCCAGCAGAGGACTTGGCTCCTATAATTCACCCCTCCACTTT.

The chain is built from TRBV19 and TRBJ2-5; TRBD2 aligns across 12 bases. CDR3 size: 17 residues. Germline CDR1 and CDR2: LNHDA and SQIVND (reference sequence). Trimming took 3 bases from V and 2 from J; bases not matched to a gene: 7. DNA for the CDR3: TGTGCCAGTAGTATGGGCCTGACTAGCGGGAGTCAAGAGACCCAGTACTTC. Residues: CASSMGLTSGSQETQYF.

A word on this clone: The same CDR3 can be traced to other DNA sequences in this sample. The chain recombines TRBV10-2 with TRBJ2-7; 9 bases match TRBD1. J gave up 3 bases and V 3 bases, and 3 bases lay outside the gene matches. CDR1 is WSHSY and CDR2 is SAAADI in the germline V gene. There are 14 residues in the CDR3. CDR3 loop: CASSDSGQGYEQYF. CDR3 bases: TGCGCCAGCAGTGATTCGGGACAGGGCTACGAGCAGTACTTC.

The chain recombines TRBV5-1 with TRBJ2-5, with TRBD1 matching over 7 bases. The junction had 3 bases not matched to a gene; V was cut back by 4 bases and J by 0 bases. This CDR3 is 14 amino acids long. Looked up from germline, CDR1 is SGHRS and CDR2 is YFSETQ. In DNA, the CDR3 is TGCGCCAGCAGCGAAACAGGGGACCAAGAGACCCAGTACTTC. It encodes CASSETGDQETQYF.

The chain has TRBV19 and TRBJ2-2, with 12 nucleotides matching TRBD2. J gave up 7 bases and V 8 bases, and 8 bases lay outside the gene matches. The CDR3 runs 15 residues. The germline V gene encodes CDR1 LNHDA and CDR2 SQIVND (reference sequence). The CDR3, as DNA: TGTGCCAGTCGGTCTAGCGGGGGGGCTGGCGGGGAGCTGTTTTTT. It encodes CASRSSGGAGGELFF.

V usage is TRBV5-1 and J usage is TRBJ2-1; 8 bases fit TRBD2. The CDR3 loop spans 17 amino acids. Germline values: CDR1 SGHRS, CDR2 YFSETQ. The junction had 8 bases not matched to a gene; V was cut back by 3 bases and J by 0 bases. The chain's CDR3 is CASSSLTSALSYNEQFF. Here the CDR3 DNA reads TGCGCCAGCAGCTCCCTGACTAGCGCACTCTCCTACAATGAGCAGTTCTTC.

The chain carries TRBV11-2 and TRBJ2-5; TRBD2 agrees at 7 bases. J was trimmed by 5 bases and V by 7 bases; bases with no gene match: 13. CDR1 is SGHAT, CDR2 FQNNGV, per germline. CDR3 length equals 15 residues. The CDR3 loop is CASNPGTKNLETQYF. The CDR3 DNA reads as TGTGCCAGCAACCCCGGGACTAAAAATTTGGAGACCCAGTACTTC. Together with reference TRBV11-2 and TRBJ2-5, the CDR3 gives the full variable domain: EAGVAQSPRYKIIEKRQSVAFWCNPISGHATLYWYQQILGQGPKLLIQFQNNGVVDDSQLPKDRFSAERLKGVDSTLKIQPAKLEDSAVYLCASNPGTKNLETQYFGPGTRLLVL.

In this sample, this clone turned up a few times. The CDR3 DNA reads TGTGCCAGCAGCGCCCCTCCGGGTCTCGAGCAGTACTTC. As protein: CASSAPPGLEQYF. The chain has TRBV9 and TRBJ2-7; D ambiguous. The CDR3 runs 13 residues. V lost 3 bases, J lost 6 bases, and 13 bases lay in between. The germline V gene has CDR1 SGDLS and CDR2 YYNGEE.